This T cell receptor beta chain was retrieved from a study of blood T cell repertoires in COVID-19. Study-level information: T cells, B-cell-depleted T cells, or PBMCs provided the cDNA or gDNA that served as material.

The Seattle patients, enrolled during active infection, were followed longitudinally. Authors' analysis steps: Counts of nucleated cells, estimated from reference gene primer amplification, were obtained. Only in-frame clones appear in the TCRdb table, and some are missing; sequencing was by immunoSEQ multiplex PCR. V and J calls and clone size come straight from that table; D and trimming were deduced from the DNA. The sample contains 250,000 to 350,000 clones, over 80% of which appear only once. This CDR3 has 14 amino acids. CDR1 and CDR2 from the germline V gene are SGHAT and FQDESV (reference sequence). Trimming at V came to 5 bases and at J to 4 bases, leaving 3 bases not matched to a gene.

The genes are TRBV11-1 and TRBJ2-7; the match to TRBD2 covers 12 bases. What was sequenced was peripheral blood. The sequence was collected from a woman aged 45-60 years with COVID-19, enrolled during active disease. CDR3 in DNA: TGTGCCAGCAGCACACTAGCGGGAGGTTACGAGCAGTACTTC. Residues: CASSTLAGGYEQYF.